This T cell receptor (beta chain) emerged from a study of T cells in narcolepsy. Per germline, CDR1 SNHLY and CDR2 FYNNEI. This CDR3 spans 15 amino acids. J gave up 3 bases and V 5 bases, and 7 bases lay outside the gene matches. The table came from immunoSEQ multiplex PCR; TCRdb's copy has only in-frame clones and leaves some out. The table lists about 22,000 clones, approximately 82% of them singletons. The chain carries TRBV2 and TRBJ2-3, with TRBD2 matching 8 bases. The sample consisted of memory (CD45RA-) CD4+ T cells from blood. The receptor comes from a human donor in good health. The CDR3 DNA is TGTGCCAGCAGTCCTGGACTAGCCCTTACAGATACGCAGTATTTT. Translated, it gives CASSPGLALTDTQYF.